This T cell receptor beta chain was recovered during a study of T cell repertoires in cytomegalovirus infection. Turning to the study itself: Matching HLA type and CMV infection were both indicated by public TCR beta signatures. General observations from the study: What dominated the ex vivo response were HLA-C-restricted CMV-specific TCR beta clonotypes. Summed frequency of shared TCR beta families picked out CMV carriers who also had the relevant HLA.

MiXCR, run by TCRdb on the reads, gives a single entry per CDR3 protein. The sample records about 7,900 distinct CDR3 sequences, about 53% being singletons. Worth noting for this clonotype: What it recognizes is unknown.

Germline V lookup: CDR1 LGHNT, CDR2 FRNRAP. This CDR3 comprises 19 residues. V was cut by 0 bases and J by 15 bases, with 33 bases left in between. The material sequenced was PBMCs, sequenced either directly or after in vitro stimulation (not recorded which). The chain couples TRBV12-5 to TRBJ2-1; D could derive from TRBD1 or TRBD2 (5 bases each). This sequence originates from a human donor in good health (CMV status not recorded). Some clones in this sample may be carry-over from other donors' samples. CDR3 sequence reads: CASGLVSVIGAVPYNETFF. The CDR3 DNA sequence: TGTGCTAGTGGTTTGGTATCGGTAATCGGGGCCGTCCCCTACAATGAGACGTTCTTC.